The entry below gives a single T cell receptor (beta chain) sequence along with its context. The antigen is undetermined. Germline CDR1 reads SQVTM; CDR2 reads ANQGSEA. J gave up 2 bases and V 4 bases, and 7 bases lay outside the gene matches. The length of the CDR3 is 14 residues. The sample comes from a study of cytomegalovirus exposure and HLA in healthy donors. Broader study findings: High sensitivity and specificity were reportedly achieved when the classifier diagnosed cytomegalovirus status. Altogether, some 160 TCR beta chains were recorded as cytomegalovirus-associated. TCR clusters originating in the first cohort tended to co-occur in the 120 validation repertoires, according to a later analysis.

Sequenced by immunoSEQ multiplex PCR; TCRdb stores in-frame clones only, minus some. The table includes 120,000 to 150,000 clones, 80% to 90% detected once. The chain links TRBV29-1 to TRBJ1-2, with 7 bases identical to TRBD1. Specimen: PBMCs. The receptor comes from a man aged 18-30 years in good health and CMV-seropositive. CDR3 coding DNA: TGCAGCGTTGTAGCAGGGGGAATAAACTATGGCTACACCTTC. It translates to CSVVAGGINYGYTF.